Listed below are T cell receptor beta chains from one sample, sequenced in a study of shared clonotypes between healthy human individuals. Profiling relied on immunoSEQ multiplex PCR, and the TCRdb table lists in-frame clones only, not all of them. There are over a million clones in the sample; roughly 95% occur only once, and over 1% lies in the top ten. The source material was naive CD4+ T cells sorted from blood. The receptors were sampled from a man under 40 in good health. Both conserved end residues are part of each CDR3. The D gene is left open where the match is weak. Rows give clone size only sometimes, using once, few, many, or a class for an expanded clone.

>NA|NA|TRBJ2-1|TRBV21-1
TGTGCCAGCAGCAAAGAGGCATTAGCGCGGTCCAATGAGCAGTTCTTC
CASSKEALARSNEQFF
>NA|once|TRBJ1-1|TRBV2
TGTGCCAGCAGTGTATATGGGAACACTGAAGCTTTCTTT
CASSVYGNTEAFF
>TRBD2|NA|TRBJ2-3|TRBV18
TGTGCCAGCTCTGGGACTAGCGGGAGCGCAGATACGCAGTATTTT
CASSGTSGSADTQYF
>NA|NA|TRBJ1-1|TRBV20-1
TGCAGTGCCACAAACAGGGAAGAAGCTTTCTTT
CSATNREEAFF
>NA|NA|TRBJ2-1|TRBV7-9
TGTGCCAGCACCCTGTGGGATGGCAATGAGCAGTTCTTC
CASTLWDGNEQFF
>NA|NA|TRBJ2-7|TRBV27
TGTGCCAGCTCCTCGGGACGGGGTCCCTACGAGCAGTACTTC
CASSSGRGPYEQYF
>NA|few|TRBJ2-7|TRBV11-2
TGTGCCAGCAGCTTTTCAGGTAACGAGCAGTACTTC
CASSFSGNEQYF
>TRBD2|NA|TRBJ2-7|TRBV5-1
TGCGCCAGCAGCTTTTCGGGGGGGACCTACGAGCAGTACTTC
CASSFSGGTYEQYF
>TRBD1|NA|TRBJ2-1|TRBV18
TGTGCCAGCTCACTTGACAGGGGCCTTTCCTCCTACAATGAGCAGTTCTTC
CASSLDRGLSSYNEQFF
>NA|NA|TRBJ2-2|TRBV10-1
TGCGCCAGCAGTGTTGAAGCAATTCCTAACACCGGGGAGCTGTTTTTT
CASSVEAIPNTGELFF
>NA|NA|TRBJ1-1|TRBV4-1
TGCGCCAGCAGCCAGCGACAGTGGGTCCCTGAAGCTTTCTTT
CASSQRQWVPEAFF
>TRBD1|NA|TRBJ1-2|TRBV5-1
TGCGCCAGCAGCCTCCGGGACAGGGGGCCTTGGGATGGCTACACCTTC
CASSLRDRGPWDGYTF
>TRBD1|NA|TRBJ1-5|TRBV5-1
TGCGCCAGCAGCCTGACAGGGGGAAGCAATCAGCCCCAGCATTTT
CASSLTGGSNQPQHF
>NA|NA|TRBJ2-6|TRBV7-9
TGTGCCAGCAGCGATATAATCTCTGGGGCCAACGTCCTGACTTTC
CASSDIISGANVLTF
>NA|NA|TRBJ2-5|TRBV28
TGTGCCAGCAGTTTGCCCGGGGCTGAGACCCAGTACTTC
CASSLPGAETQYF
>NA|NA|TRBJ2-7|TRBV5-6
TGTGCCAGCAGCCTAAACTCAGGGAAAACCTACGAGCAGTACTTC
CASSLNSGKTYEQYF
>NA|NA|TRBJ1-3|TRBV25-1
TGTGCCATCACCAAGTGGTCCCCTGGAAACACCATATATTTT
CAITKWSPGNTIYF
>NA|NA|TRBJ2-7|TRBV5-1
TGCGCCAGCAGCTTGGATCGGCCGGGCGGCGAGCAGTACTTC
CASSLDRPGGEQYF
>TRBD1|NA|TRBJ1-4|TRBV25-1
TGTGCCAGCAGTGAACCGGGACAGGGTTTCAGGTCCCGCGTTTTT
CASSEPGQGFRSRVF
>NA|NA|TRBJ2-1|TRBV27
TGTGCCAGCAGTTTATCGGGCGGGATGCGCCATGAGCAGTTCTTC
CASSLSGGMRHEQFF
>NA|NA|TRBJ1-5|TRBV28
TGTGCCAGCAGTTTCAAGGGCATGGACAATCAGCCCCAGCATTTT
CASSFKGMDNQPQHF
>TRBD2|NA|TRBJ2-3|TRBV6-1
TGTGCCAGCGACCGTAGCGGGAGAGGATCAGATACGCAGTATTTT
CASDRSGRGSDTQYF
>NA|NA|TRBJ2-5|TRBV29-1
TGCAGCGTACGTGCTCCCTGGATAGAGACCCAGTACTTC
CSVRAPWIETQYF
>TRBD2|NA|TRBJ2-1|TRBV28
TGTGCCAGCAGCCCTACGGGGACTAGCGGGAGGGCCGTCTACAATGAGCAGTTCTTC
CASSPTGTSGRAVYNEQFF